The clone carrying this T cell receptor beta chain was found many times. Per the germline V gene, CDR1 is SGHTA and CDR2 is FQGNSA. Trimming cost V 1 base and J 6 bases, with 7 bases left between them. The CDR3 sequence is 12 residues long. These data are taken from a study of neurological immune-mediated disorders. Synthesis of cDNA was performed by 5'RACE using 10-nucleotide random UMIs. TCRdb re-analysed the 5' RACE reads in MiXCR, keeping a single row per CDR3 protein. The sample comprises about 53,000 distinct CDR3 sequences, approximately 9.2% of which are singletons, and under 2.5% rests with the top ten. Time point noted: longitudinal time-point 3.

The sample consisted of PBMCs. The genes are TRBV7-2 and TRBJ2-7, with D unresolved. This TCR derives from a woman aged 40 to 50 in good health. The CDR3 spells CASSLGLLEQYF. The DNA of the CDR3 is TGTGCCAGCAGCTTAGGACTTCTCGAGCAGTACTTC.